A selection of T cell receptor beta chains follows, all from one sample in a study of T cell responses to AZD1222 COVID-19 vaccine. The method was immunoSEQ multiplex PCR; TCRdb's version includes in-frame clones alone and lacks a portion of them. The data show more than 80,000 clones, about 93% seen once. Here the sequenced sample was peripheral blood, taken 28 days after the second AZD1222 dose. The receptors shown here come from an adult who received the AZD1222 COVID-19 vaccine. Both conserved end residues are part of each CDR3. A D gene is named only where the DNA matches it firmly. Not every row has a clone size; where given, it reads once, few, many or a size class.

TRBV5-8,-,-,TRBJ1-2,TGTGCCAGCAGCCCTAGGGGCATTTTTGGAAACTATGGCTACACCTTC,CASSPRGIFGNYGYTF
TRBV7-2,once,-,TRBJ1-2,TGTGCCAGCAGCTTATCCCTAGACGGCGGCTACACCTTC,CASSLSLDGGYTF
TRBV7-9,-,TRBD1,TRBJ1-1,TGTGCCAGCAGCTTGGGGACAGCCAATGAAGCTTTCTTT,CASSLGTANEAFF
TRBV7-2,-,-,TRBJ1-2,TGTGCCAGCAGCCAGACAGCTAACTATGGCTACACCTTC,CASSQTANYGYTF
TRBV7-9,-,-,TRBJ1-2,TGTGCCAGCAGCCCATTCGCCGGACCTTCGTATGGCTACACCTTC,CASSPFAGPSYGYTF
TRBV19,-,-,TRBJ2-5,TGTGCCAGTAGTTCGCTTGTATGGGAGACCCAGTACTTC,CASSSLVWETQYF
TRBV25-1,-,-,TRBJ2-2,TGTGCCTGCCGTGACAGTGGGAAAACCGGGGAGCTGTTTTTT,CACRDSGKTGELFF
TRBV20-1,-,-,TRBJ1-3,TGCAGTGCTATGGCGGGAAACACCATATATTTT,CSAMAGNTIYF
TRBV7-6,-,TRBD1,TRBJ2-5,TGTGCCAGCAGCTTAGCTATAGGGACAGGGAAGGAGACCCAGTACTTC,CASSLAIGTGKETQYF
TRBV9,-,-,TRBJ1-6,TGTGCCAGCAGTACTACAGGGACTGGGTCACCCCTCCACTTT,CASSTTGTGSPLHF
TRBV19,-,TRBD1,TRBJ2-7,TGTGCCACGGGGCAGGGGGCCTACGAGCAGTACTTC,CATGQGAYEQYF
TRBV9,-,-,TRBJ2-1,TGTGCCAGCAGCGCCTCAGGACCGGCCCCCTACAATGAGCAGTTCTTC,CASSASGPAPYNEQFF
TRBV3-1/TRBV3-2,-,-,TRBJ2-7,TGTGCCAGCAGCCAAGATTTTGACGGCAGAATCTACGAGCAGTACTTC,CASSQDFDGRIYEQYF
TRBV5-1,-,TRBD2,TRBJ2-3,TGCGCCAGCAGCAACCCCGGGACTAGCGGCTCTAGCACAGATACGCAGTATTTT,CASSNPGTSGSSTDTQYF
TRBV6-2/TRBV6-3,-,-,TRBJ1-2,TGTGCCAGCAGTTACTCCTTTGGAGGAGGGAATGGCTACACCTTC,CASSYSFGGGNGYTF
TRBV18,-,TRBD1,TRBJ1-5,TGTGCCAGCTCACCAACAGGGGGCCGGACTAGCAATCAGCCCCAGCATTTT,CASSPTGGRTSNQPQHF
TRBV4-1,-,-,TRBJ1-3,TGCGCCAGCAGCCAAGAAGGAGGGGGATATGGAAACACCATATATTTT,CASSQEGGGYGNTIYF
TRBV2,few,TRBD2,TRBJ2-5,TGTGCCAGCTCCCCGGGACTAGCGGGGGGGGGACAAGAGACCCAGTACTTC,CASSPGLAGGGQETQYF
TRBV29-1,-,TRBD1,TRBJ1-1,TGCAGCGTGGACAGGGTGAACACTGAAGCTTTCTTT,CSVDRVNTEAFF
TRBV29-1,-,TRBD1,TRBJ1-3,TGCAGCGTTCAGGACAGGAACGCAAACACCATATATTTT,CSVQDRNANTIYF
TRBV15,-,TRBD2,TRBJ2-3,TGTGCCACCAATAGCGGGGGAAGCACAGATACGCAGTATTTT,CATNSGGSTDTQYF
TRBV19,-,-,TRBJ1-5,TGTGCCTCAAATCCCGACGTCCTCAAGCAGCCCCAGCATTTT,CASNPDVLKQPQHF
TRBV30,-,-,TRBJ2-5,TGTGCCTGGAGTTCGCGGGTGGAGACCCAGTACTTC,CAWSSRVETQYF
TRBV14,-,TRBD1,TRBJ1-2,TGTGCCAGCAGCCGAGCGAGAACAGGGGACTATGGCTACACCTTC,CASSRARTGDYGYTF
TRBV10-3,-,TRBD1,TRBJ2-5,TGTGCCATCAGTGAGGAGGGGGCAGGGACCCAGTACTTC,CAISEEGAGTQYF
TRBV5-1,-,TRBD1,TRBJ1-1,TGCGCCAGCAACGAGCGACAGGGGGTTTCTGGCACTGAAGCTTTCTTT,CASNERQGVSGTEAFF
TRBV12-3/TRBV12-4,-,-,TRBJ1-1,TGTGCCAGCAGTTTAGACGTTACTGAAGCTTTCTTT,CASSLDVTEAFF
TRBV5-1,-,-,TRBJ1-1,TGCGCCAGCAGCTTGGGTTCTAACACTGAAGCTTTCTTT,CASSLGSNTEAFF
TRBV5-1,-,-,TRBJ1-1,TGCGCCAGCAGGTTCACGTCGGGGAACACTGAAGCTTTCTTT,CASRFTSGNTEAFF
TRBV3-1/TRBV3-2,-,TRBD1,TRBJ2-1,TGTGCCAGCAGCCAAGACGGGACAGGTGCCTACAATGAGCAGTTCTTC,CASSQDGTGAYNEQFF
TRBV7-3,-,TRBD1,TRBJ2-2,TGTGCCAGCAGCTTAAGGTCAGGGGGCGCCGGGACCGGGGAGCTGTTTTTT,CASSLRSGGAGTGELFF
TRBV10-3,-,-,TRBJ1-1,TGTGCCGTTAAAATCCGACAGGAGGCCACTGAAGCTTTCTTT,CAVKIRQEATEAFF
TRBV7-9,-,-,TRBJ1-2,TGTGCCAGCACCCGACAGGCTGACTATGGCTACACCTTC,CASTRQADYGYTF
TRBV2,few,-,TRBJ2-7,TGTGCCAGCAGAGTTGACAGTTACGAGCAGTACTTC,CASRVDSYEQYF
TRBV3-1/TRBV3-2,-,-,TRBJ1-1,TGTGCCAGCAGCCAAGGCTCGGGGAACACTGAAGCTTTCTTT,CASSQGSGNTEAFF
TRBV5-6,-,TRBD1,TRBJ1-5,TGTGCCAGCAGCTTAGGGACAGCAGGACAGCCCCAGCATTTT,CASSLGTAGQPQHF
TRBV6-5,few,TRBD1,TRBJ1-6,TGTGCCAGCAGGACAGGGGGCCCACCCCTCCACTTT,CASRTGGPPLHF
TRBV5-6,once,-,TRBJ1-5,TGTGCCAGCAGCCTGTTTTCCAATCAGCCCCAGCATTTT,CASSLFSNQPQHF
TRBV11-2,-,-,TRBJ1-2,TGTGCCAGCAGCTTAGATCTTACAGCCGGATATGGCTACACCTTC,CASSLDLTAGYGYTF
TRBV6-1,-,-,TRBJ1-4,TGTGCCAGCAGTGATGGGGGGGCCGGTGAAAAACTGTTTTTT,CASSDGGAGEKLFF
TRBV9,once,-,TRBJ1-4,TGTGCCAGCAGCGTAGGTACAGGTCCACCTAATGAAAAACTGTTTTTT,CASSVGTGPPNEKLFF
TRBV19,-,-,TRBJ1-1,TGTGCCAGTAGGCCGGACTGGGTCGTCACTGAAGCTTTCTTT,CASRPDWVVTEAFF
TRBV2,-,-,TRBJ2-1,TGTGCCAGCAGTAACAATGAGCAGTTCTTC,CASSNNEQFF
TRBV4-2,-,-,TRBJ1-1,TGTGCCAGCAGCCACACAGGGCGGGGAACTGAAGCTTTCTTT,CASSHTGRGTEAFF
TRBV15,-,-,TRBJ1-3,TGTGCCACCAGCAGAGATTGGGGGGCCTCTGGAAACACCATATATTTT,CATSRDWGASGNTIYF
TRBV3-1/TRBV3-2,-,-,TRBJ1-2,TGTGCCAGCAGCCAAGCGCAGATTAACTATGGCTACACCTTC,CASSQAQINYGYTF
TRBV7-2,-,TRBD2,TRBJ2-7,TGTGCCAGCAGCTTAGGGGTCCTAGCGGGTTACGAGCAGTACTTC,CASSLGVLAGYEQYF
TRBV6-6,-,TRBD1,TRBJ1-2,TGTGCCAGCAGTTCCACAGGGGACTATGGCTACACCTTC,CASSSTGDYGYTF
TRBV25-1,-,-,TRBJ1-2,TGTGCCAGCCGCGGCGGAGTTGGCTACACCTTC,CASRGGVGYTF
TRBV7-2,-,-,TRBJ1-3,TGTGCCAGCAGCTTACTAGCTGGAAACACCATATATTTT,CASSLLAGNTIYF
TRBV18,-,TRBD1,TRBJ1-5,TGTGCCAGCTCACTCGGACAGGGGTACAATCAGCCCCAGCATTTT,CASSLGQGYNQPQHF
TRBV6-1,-,-,TRBJ1-2,TGTGCCAGCAGTGAGAACAGCTCAGGTTATGGCTACACCTTC,CASSENSSGYGYTF